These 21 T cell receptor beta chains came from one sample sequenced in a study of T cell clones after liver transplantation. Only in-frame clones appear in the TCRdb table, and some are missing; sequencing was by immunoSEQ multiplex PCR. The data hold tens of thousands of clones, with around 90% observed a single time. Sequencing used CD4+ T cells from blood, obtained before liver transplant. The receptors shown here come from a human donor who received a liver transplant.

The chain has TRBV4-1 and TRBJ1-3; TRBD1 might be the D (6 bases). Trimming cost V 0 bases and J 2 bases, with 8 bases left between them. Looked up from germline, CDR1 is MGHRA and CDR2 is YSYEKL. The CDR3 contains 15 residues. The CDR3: CASSQDWGPGNTIYF. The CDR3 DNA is TGCGCCAGCAGCCAAGATTGGGGGCCTGGAAACACCATATATTTT.

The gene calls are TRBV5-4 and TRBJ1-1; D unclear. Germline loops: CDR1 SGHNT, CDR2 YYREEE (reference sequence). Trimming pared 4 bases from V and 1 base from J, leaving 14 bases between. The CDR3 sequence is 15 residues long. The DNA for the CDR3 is TGTGCCAGCAGCCTGGTAAGGACGGGGAACACTGAAGCTTTCTTT. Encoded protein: CASSLVRTGNTEAFF.

The CDR3 coding sequence is TGTGCCAGCATTGGGGGGGGGCCCTCCTACGAGCAGTACTTC. This sequence encodes CASIGGGPSYEQYF. This chain connects TRBV28 to TRBJ2-7; the D gene is possibly TRBD2 (7 bases). V lost 7 bases and J lost 0, with 13 bases in between. The CDR3 is made up of 14 amino acids. Germline V gene data show CDR1 as MDHEN and CDR2 as SYDVKM.

The DNA of the CDR3 is TGTGCCATCAGTGATGGCCCGAGCACCTACGAGCAGTACTTC. Translation gives CAISDGPSTYEQYF. This chain links TRBV10-3 with TRBJ2-7; no firm D call. In germline, CDR1 is ENHRY, CDR2 SYGVKD. The CDR3 totals 14 residues. Trimming cost V 3 bases and J 2 bases, with 11 bases left between them.

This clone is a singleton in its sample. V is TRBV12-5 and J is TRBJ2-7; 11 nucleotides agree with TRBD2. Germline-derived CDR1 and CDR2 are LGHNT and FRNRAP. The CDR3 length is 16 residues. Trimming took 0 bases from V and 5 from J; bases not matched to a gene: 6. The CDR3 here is CASGLVITSGSHEQYF. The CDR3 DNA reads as TGTGCTAGTGGTTTGGTAATAACTAGCGGGAGCCACGAGCAGTACTTC.

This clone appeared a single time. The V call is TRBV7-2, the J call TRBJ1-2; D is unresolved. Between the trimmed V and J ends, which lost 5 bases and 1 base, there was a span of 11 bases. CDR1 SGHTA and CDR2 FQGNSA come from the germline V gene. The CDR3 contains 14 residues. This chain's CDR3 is CASSVSWDNYGYTF. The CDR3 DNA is TGTGCCAGCAGCGTCTCGTGGGATAACTATGGCTACACCTTC.

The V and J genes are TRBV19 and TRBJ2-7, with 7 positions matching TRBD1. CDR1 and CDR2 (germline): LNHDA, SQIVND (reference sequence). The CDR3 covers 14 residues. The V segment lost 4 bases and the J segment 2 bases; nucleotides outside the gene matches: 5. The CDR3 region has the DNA TGTGCCAGTAGTAGCCGGGACAGAGCCTACGAGCAGTACTTC. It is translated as CASSSRDRAYEQYF. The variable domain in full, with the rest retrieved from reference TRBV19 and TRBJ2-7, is DGGITQSPKYLFRKEGQNVTLSCEQNLNHDAMYWYRQDPGQGLRLIYYSQIVNDFQKGDIAEGYSVSREKKESFPLTVTSAQKNPTAFYLCASSSRDRAYEQYFGPGTRLTVT.

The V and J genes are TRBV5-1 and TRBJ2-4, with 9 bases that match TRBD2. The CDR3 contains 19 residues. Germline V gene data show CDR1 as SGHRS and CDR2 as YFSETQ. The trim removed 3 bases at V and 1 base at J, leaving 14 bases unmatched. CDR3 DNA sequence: TGCGCCAGCAGCTCCGAGACTAGCGGATTACCTGGGGCCAAAAACATTCAGTACTTC. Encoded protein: CASSSETSGLPGAKNIQYF.

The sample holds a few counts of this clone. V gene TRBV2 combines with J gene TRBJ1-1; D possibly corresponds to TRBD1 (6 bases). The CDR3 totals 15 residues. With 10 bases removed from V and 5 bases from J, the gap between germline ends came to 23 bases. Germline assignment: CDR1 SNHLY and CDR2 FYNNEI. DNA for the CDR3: TGTGCCACCTTACTTGACCGGACAGTTGAGACTGAAGCTTTCTTT. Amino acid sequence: CATLLDRTVETEAFF.

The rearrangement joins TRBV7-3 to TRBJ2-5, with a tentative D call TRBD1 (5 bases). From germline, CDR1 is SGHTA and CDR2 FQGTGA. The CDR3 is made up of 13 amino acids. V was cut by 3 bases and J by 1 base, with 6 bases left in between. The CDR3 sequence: CASSFTGQETQYF. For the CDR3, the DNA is TGTGCCAGCAGCTTTACAGGCCAAGAGACCCAGTACTTC.

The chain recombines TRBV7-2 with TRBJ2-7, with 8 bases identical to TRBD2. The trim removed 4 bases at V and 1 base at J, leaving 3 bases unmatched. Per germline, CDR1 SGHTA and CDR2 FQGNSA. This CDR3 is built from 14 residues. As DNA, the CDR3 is TGTGCCAGCAGCTCGGGACTAGAGTCCTACGAGCAGTACTTC. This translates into CASSSGLESYEQYF.

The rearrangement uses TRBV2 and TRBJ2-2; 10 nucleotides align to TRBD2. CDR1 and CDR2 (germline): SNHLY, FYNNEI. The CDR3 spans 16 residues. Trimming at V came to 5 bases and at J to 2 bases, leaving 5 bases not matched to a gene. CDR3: CASSPGLAVNTGELFF. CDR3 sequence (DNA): TGTGCCAGCAGTCCCGGACTAGCGGTTAACACCGGGGAGCTGTTTTTT.

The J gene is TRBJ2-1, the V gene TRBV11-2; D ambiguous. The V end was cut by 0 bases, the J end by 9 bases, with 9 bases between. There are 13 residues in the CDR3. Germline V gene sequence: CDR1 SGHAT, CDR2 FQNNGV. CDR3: CASSLEISAEQFF. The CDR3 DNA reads TGTGCCAGCAGCTTAGAGATATCGGCTGAGCAGTTCTTC.

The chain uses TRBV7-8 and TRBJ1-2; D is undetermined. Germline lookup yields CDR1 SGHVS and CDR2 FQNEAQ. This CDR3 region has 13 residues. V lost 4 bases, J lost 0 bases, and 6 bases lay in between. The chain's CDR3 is CASSWGPNYGYTF. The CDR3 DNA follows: TGTGCCAGCAGCTGGGGTCCTAACTATGGCTACACCTTC.

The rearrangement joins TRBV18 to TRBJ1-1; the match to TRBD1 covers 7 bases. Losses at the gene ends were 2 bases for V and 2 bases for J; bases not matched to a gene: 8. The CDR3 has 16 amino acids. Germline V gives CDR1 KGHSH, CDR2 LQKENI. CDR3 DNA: TGTGCCAGCTCACCAGTCCAGGGGGGTGATAACACTGAAGCTTTCTTT. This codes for CASSPVQGGDNTEAFF.

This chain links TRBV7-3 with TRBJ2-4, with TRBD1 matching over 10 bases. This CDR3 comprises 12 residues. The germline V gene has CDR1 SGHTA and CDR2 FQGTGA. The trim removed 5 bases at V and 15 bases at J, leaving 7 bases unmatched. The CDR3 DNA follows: TGTGCCAGCAGCCCGGGGACAGGGGATTTGTACTTC. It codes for CASSPGTGDLYF.

DNA of the CDR3: TGTGCCAGCAGCGTAGCCCCGGGCGAGACCCAGTACTTC. Translation: CASSVAPGETQYF. The gene calls are TRBV9 and TRBJ2-5; D gene ambiguous. This CDR3 has 13 residues. Looked up from germline, CDR1 is SGDLS and CDR2 is YYNGEE. V gave up 0 bases and J gave up 5 bases, with 8 bases separating them.

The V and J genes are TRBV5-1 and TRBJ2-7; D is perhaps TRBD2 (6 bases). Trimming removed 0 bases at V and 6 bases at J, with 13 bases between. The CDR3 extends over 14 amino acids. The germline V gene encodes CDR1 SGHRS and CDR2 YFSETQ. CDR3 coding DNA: TGCGCCAGCAGCTTGGCGGGCCAGGGAGGCGAGCAGTACTTC. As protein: CASSLAGQGGEQYF.

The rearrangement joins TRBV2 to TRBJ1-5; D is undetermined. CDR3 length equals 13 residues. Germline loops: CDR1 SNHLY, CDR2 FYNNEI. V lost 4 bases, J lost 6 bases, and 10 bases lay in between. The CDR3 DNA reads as TGTGCCAGCAGTGTGGAGGGAAGTCAGCCCCAGCATTTT. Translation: CASSVEGSQPQHF.

The CDR3 loop is CAISAGQLNTEAFF. The CDR3 DNA reads TGTGCCATCAGTGCGGGACAGCTGAACACTGAAGCTTTCTTT. This chain joins TRBV10-3 and TRBJ1-1; TRBD1 agrees at 7 bases. The trim removed 4 bases at V and 0 bases at J, leaving 2 bases unmatched. Germline loops: CDR1 ENHRY, CDR2 SYGVKD. CDR3 length equals 14 residues.

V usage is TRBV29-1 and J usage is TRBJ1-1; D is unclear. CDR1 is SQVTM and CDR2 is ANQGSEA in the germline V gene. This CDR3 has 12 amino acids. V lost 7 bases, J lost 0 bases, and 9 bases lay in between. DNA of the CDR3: TGCAGCGGGCGACGGATGAACACTGAAGCTTTCTTT. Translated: CSGRRMNTEAFF.